This entry features one TCR beta chain sequence. The antigen remains undetermined. These data belong to a study of T-cell memory formation after mild COVID-19. Study-wide results and limits: Among contracting clones, CD4+ were mainly CM/EM and CD8+ enriched in EMRA.

TCRdb redid the calling of the 5' RACE reads with MiXCR, one entry per CDR3 protein. The table lists approximately 410,000 distinct CDR3 sequences, about a quarter of them singletons, with under 15% in the top ten. The germline gives CDR1 MNHNS, CDR2 SASEGT. V was cut by 2 bases and J by 1 base, with 11 bases left in between. This CDR3 is built from 15 residues. The J gene is TRBJ1-1, the V gene TRBV6-1; D is unclear. This receptor was taken from an adult woman who had mild COVID-19 (a few samples of this study predate the infection). Cell type and time point are not known. Specimen: PBMCs or a T cell subset sorted from them (not recorded which). CDR3 loop: CASSENGAGNTEAFF. For the CDR3, the DNA is TGTGCCAGCAGTGAAAACGGTGCAGGGAACACTGAAGCTTTCTTT.